This entry describes one TCR beta chain. Its antigen is unidentified. The data derive from a study of immune evolution from preneoplasia to lung adenocarcinoma. Study-level points and caveats: Clonality was highest in normal lung, lower in later-stage lesions apparently. Top clone frequencies peaked in normal lung, apparently declining through invasive adenocarcinoma.

In germline, CDR1 is SGHAT, CDR2 FQNNGV. This CDR3 is 14 amino acids long. The ends were cut back, 5 bases at V and 5 bases at J, with 16 bases in the middle. The repertoire was sequenced with immunoSEQ multiplex PCR; TCRdb's copy has only in-frame clones and lacks some. Found here are around 3,000 clones, under 85% of them singletons; the top ten hold roughly 13%. Patient tissue came from resections in Japan or China, 2014–2017. The specimen was FFPE adjacent normal lung tissue. The receptor comes from a person aged 40-50 years with lung adenocarcinoma. The chain has TRBV11-2 and TRBJ2-7; D gene uncertain. The CDR3 sequence: CASSPPRRANEQYF. The DNA of the CDR3 is TGTGCCAGCAGCCCCCCACGAAGGGCTAACGAGCAGTACTTC.